The sample holds a few counts of the clone carrying this T cell receptor beta chain. Its antigen remains unidentified. The data were obtained in a study of post-analysis software for immune sequencing data. Looked up from germline, CDR1 is ENHRY and CDR2 is SYGVKD. CDR3 length: 14 residues. Trimming left V 7 bases short and J 5 bases short, with 17 bases between. General observations from the study: The study found TRBV5-6, TRBV5-1 and TRBV20-1 among roughly 5 TRBV segments more frequent in patients than controls.

cDNA libraries for TCR beta contained unique molecular identifiers. TCRdb itself ran the PCR reads through MiXCR, one entry per CDR3 protein. This table has hundreds of thousands of distinct CDR3 sequences, approximately 59% appearing once. The source is a girl aged 2 to 9 with multiple sclerosis. The chain carries TRBV10-3 and TRBJ1-2; D might be TRBD1 (5 bases). The sample taken for sequencing was blood. The CDR3: CAITPTAQGYGYTF. DNA for the CDR3: TGTGCCATCACCCCCACGGCGCAGGGTTATGGCTACACCTTC.